This entry is about one TCR beta chain. The CDR3 contains 14 residues. In germline, CDR1 is SGHTA, CDR2 FQGNSA. The V and J ends lost 4 bases and 2 bases, in that order; junction bases with no gene match: 5. Sample-barcoded 5' priming and a J-beta primer mix drove a second PCR of roughly 7 to 11 cycles. TCRdb reprocessed the 5' RACE reads with MiXCR, giving one entry per CDR3 protein. Of about 1,400,000 distinct CDR3 sequences listed, around 39% are singletons. This entry belongs to a study of blood T cells in healthy people across ages. Sequencing input: blood. The chain joins TRBV7-2 to TRBJ2-7, with 7 bases that match TRBD2. This clonotype was obtained from a woman under 30 in good health. The CDR3 bases are TGTGCCAGCAGCTCAACTAGCGTCACCTACGAGCAGTACTTC. Protein sequence: CASSSTSVTYEQYF. Together with reference TRBV7-2 and TRBJ2-7, the CDR3 gives the full variable domain: GAGVSQSPSNKVTEKGKDVELRCDPISGHTALYWYRQSLGQGLEFLIYFQGNSAPDKSGLPSDRFSAERTGGSVSTLTIQRTQQEDSAVYLCASSSTSVTYEQYFGPGTRLTVT.